This T cell receptor beta chain is drawn from a study of Graves' ophthalmopathy and Graves' hyperthyroidism. This CDR3 comprises 18 residues. Per germline, CDR1 SGHNT and CDR2 YYREEE (reference sequence). V was trimmed by 1 base and J by 2 bases, leaving 16 bases between them. General observations from the study: Ophthalmopathy progression was predicted by the model at about 69% sensitivity and less than 75% specificity.

This clonotype was seen just once. Its specificity is unknown. Clinical symptoms, serum thyroxine, TRAb, thyroid ultrasound and orbital computed tomography were relied on for diagnosis. Amplification of TCR beta CDR3 regions used RNA transcripts. Amplification began with first-round RT-PCR using HTBI primers, then second-round multiplex PCR was performed. TCRdb processed the multiplex PCR reads anew with MiXCR; each CDR3 protein has one entry. The sample carries over a million distinct CDR3 sequences, 35% to 40% recorded once. V gene TRBV5-4 combines with J gene TRBJ2-6, with D hard to call. Material for sequencing was peripheral blood or thyroid tissue (not recorded which). The TCR sequence derives from an adult man with Graves' hyperthyroidism. The CDR3 sequence: CASSLSPSRNTGANVLTF. In DNA form, the CDR3 reads TGTGCCAGCAGCTTGAGTCCGAGTAGGAACACTGGGGCCAACGTCCTGACTTTC.